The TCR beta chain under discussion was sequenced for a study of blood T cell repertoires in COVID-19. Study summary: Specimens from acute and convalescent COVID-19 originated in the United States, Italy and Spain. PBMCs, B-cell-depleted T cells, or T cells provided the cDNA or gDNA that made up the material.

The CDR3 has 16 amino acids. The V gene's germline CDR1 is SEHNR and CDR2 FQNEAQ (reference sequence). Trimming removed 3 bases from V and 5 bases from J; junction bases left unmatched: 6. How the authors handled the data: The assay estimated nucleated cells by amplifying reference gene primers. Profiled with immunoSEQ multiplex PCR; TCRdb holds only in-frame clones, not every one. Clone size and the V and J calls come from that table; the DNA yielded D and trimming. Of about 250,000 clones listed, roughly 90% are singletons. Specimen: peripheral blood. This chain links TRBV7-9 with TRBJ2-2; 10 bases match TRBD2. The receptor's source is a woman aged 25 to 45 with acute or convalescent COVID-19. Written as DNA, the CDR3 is TGTGCCAGCAGCTTTCAAGCGGGAGGGGTGACCGGGGAGCTGTTTTTT. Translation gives CASSFQAGGVTGELFF.